This entry describes one T cell receptor (beta chain). The antigen is not known. A v3.0 immunoSEQ assay was performed at survey level. Measured with immunoSEQ multiplex PCR; TCRdb has only the in-frame clones, and not every one. The profile covers 27,000 or so clones, with about 83% appearing a single time and 7.5% to 9% taken by the ten largest. The data are from a study of long-term antiretroviral therapy in people with HIV. Study overall: In the earliest collections, sampling predates the 2015 immediate-ART recommendation by about a decade. General study findings and limits: An increase in diversity followed ART, yet levels stayed below transplant donor controls. Comparison with controls showed narrower CDR3 length ranges in HIV repertoires.

This receptor was obtained from a middle-aged man with HIV. Sample: unsorted PBMCs, taken 4.8 years after starting antiretroviral therapy.

CDR3 in DNA: TGTGCCAGAAACAAAATACCTGGAAACACCATATATTTT. Translating it yields CARNKIPGNTIYF. The rearrangement uses TRBV21-1 and TRBJ1-3. TRBV21-1 counts as a pseudogene. There are 13 residues in the CDR3.